These 8 T cell receptor beta chains were sequenced from one sample in a study of T cell repertoires in cytomegalovirus infection. TCRdb recomputed calls from the reads with MiXCR, one row per CDR3 protein. The sample includes around 530,000 distinct CDR3 sequences, 16% seen only once; the top ten take more than 20%. The sample was CD8+ T cells from PBMCs. The receptors originated from a human donor in good health (CMV status not recorded). Some clones in this sample may be carry-over from other donors' samples.

This clonotype was found many times. The V gene is TRBV4-1, the J gene TRBJ2-7, with 7 nucleotides matching TRBD2. This CDR3 comprises 15 residues. Trimming at V came to 6 bases and at J to 5 bases, leaving 13 bases not matched to a gene. The germline gives CDR1 MGHRA, CDR2 YSYEKL. The CDR3 DNA sequence: TGCGCCAGCAGGCCACTTATCGGACTAGTAGACGAGCAGTACTTC. Protein sequence: CASRPLIGLVDEQYF.

In its sample, this clonotype was seen many times. The chain is built from TRBV7-9 and TRBJ1-2; D possibly corresponds to TRBD1 (6 bases). The CDR3 contains 15 residues. CDR1 and CDR2 from the germline V gene are SEHNR and FQNEAQ (reference sequence). The V end was cut by 5 bases, the J end by 2 bases, with 15 bases between. As DNA, the CDR3 is TGTGCCAGCAGCGACTTACAGGGTACCAACTATGGCTACACCTTC. As protein: CASSDLQGTNYGYTF.

Only a few counts were recorded for this clonotype. This chain joins TRBV19 and TRBJ1-4; D gene unclear. CDR3 size: 13 residues. Germline values: CDR1 LNHDA, CDR2 SQIVND (reference sequence). With 6 bases removed from V and 8 bases from J, the gap between germline ends came to 13 bases. This CDR3 reads CASSVQIREKLFF. The CDR3 DNA is TGTGCCAGTAGCGTTCAAATACGGGAAAAACTGTTTTTT.

As regards this clonotype: At one end the junction does not follow the germline gene, possibly because of a read error. The chain uses TRBV5-1 and TRBJ2-1, with TRBD1 matching 8 bases. The CDR3 totals 11 residues. The V gene's germline CDR1 is SGHRS and CDR2 YFSETQ. The CDR3 region is CASSLGQGVTF. The DNA for the CDR3 is TGCGCCAGCAGCCTCGGACAGGGAGTTACCTTC. Supplemented by reference TRBV5-1 and TRBJ2-1, the full variable domain reads KAGVTQTPRYLIKTRGQQVTLSCSPISGHRSVSWYQQTPGQGLQFLFEYFSETQRNKGNFPGRFSGRQFSNSRSEMNVSTLELGDSALYLCASSLGQGVTFGPGTRLTVL.

This clonotype showed up many times. This chain uses TRBV7-9 with TRBJ2-1; possibly TRBD1 or TRBD2 for D (6 bases each). V shed 4 bases and J shed 3 bases, with 13 bases lying between them. The germline V gene has CDR1 SEHNR and CDR2 FQNEAQ (reference sequence). The CDR3 totals 15 residues. The CDR3 loop is CASSSRRDIYNEQFF. The CDR3 coding sequence is TGTGCCAGCAGCTCACGGCGGGACATCTACAATGAGCAGTTCTTC. The full variable domain, completed using reference TRBV7-9 and TRBJ2-1, is DTGVSQNPRHKITKRGQNVTFRCDPISEHNRLYWYRQTLGQGPEFLTYFQNEAQLEKSRLLSDRFSAERPKGSFSTLEIQRTEQGDSAMYLCASSSRRDIYNEQFFGPGTRLTVL.

This clonotype was counted a few times. The chain is built from TRBV10-3 and TRBJ2-7, with a weak D call TRBD2 (7 bases). The CDR3 has 14 residues. V lost 8 bases to trimming and J lost 2 bases, with 16 bases between them. The germline gives CDR1 ENHRY, CDR2 SYGVKD. CDR3 nucleotides: TGTGCCATCGGGGGGGATACAGGGCCCTACGAGCAGTACTTC. Its protein product is CAIGGDTGPYEQYF.

This clonotype was detected many times. The CDR3 region has the DNA TGTGCCAGCACTGGTCCTGGGGTCCAAGAGACCCAGTACTTC. Its translation is CASTGPGVQETQYF. The chain joins TRBV28 to TRBJ2-5; the D is unclear. Deletions cut 7 bases from V and 1 base from J, with 13 bases between. This CDR3 is 14 amino acids long. Germline-derived CDR1 and CDR2 are MDHEN and SYDVKM.

A word on this clonotype: A read error may be the cause here, since a much bigger clone is one base away. As the CDR3 is not closed by the conserved phenylalanine or tryptophan, this likely results from a read error. V usage is TRBV4-1 and J usage is TRBJ2-5, with D possibly matching TRBD1 (6 bases). The germline V gene encodes CDR1 MGHRA and CDR2 YSYEKL. The CDR3 sequence is 14 residues long. CDR3: CASSQPGQLMAQYL. The CDR3 nucleotides read TGTGCCAGCAGCCAGCCCGGACAGCTGATGGCCCAGTACTTA.